One and the same sample provided the 17 T cell receptor beta chains below, sequenced in a study of CD8 T cells in Susac syndrome. The RNA input was roughly 0.45 to 1 ug, and it was reverse transcribed with random hexamers. TCRdb called the immunoSEQ multiplex PCR reads again in MiXCR, with one record for every CDR3 protein. The sample lists about 200,000 distinct CDR3 sequences; 90% to 95% were seen once. The sample taken for sequencing was CD4+ T cells from PBMCs. Receptors originate from a human donor in good health.

The J gene is TRBJ2-3, the V gene TRBV12-3 or TRBV12-4; D uncertain. The CDR3 runs 11 residues. V was pared by 7 bases and J by 6 bases, with 8 bases between. CDR3 DNA: TGTGCCAGCACCAGTGGGGATACGCAGTATTTT. Protein sequence: CASTSGDTQYF.

V and J are TRBV25-1 and TRBJ1-2, with D possibly TRBD1 on 5 matching bases. The CDR3 runs to 12 residues. The V gene's germline CDR1 is MGHDK and CDR2 SYGVNS. Deletions cut 4 bases from V and 7 bases from J, with 10 bases between. The CDR3 protein is CASSGWGGGYTF. In nucleotides, the CDR3 is TGTGCCAGCAGTGGATGGGGCGGTGGCTACACCTTC.

The chain is built from TRBV7-2 and TRBJ2-1, with D hard to call. Germline CDR1 and CDR2: SGHTA and FQGNSA. CDR3 length: 15 residues. V lost 5 bases and J 0 bases, leaving 11 bases between the germline ends. The CDR3 reads CASSEGGSSYNEQFF. CDR3 sequence (DNA): TGTGCCAGCAGCGAAGGCGGAAGCTCCTACAATGAGCAGTTCTTC.

The chain links TRBV5-1 to TRBJ1-2; D is unclear. V was shortened by 0 bases and J by 8 bases, with 17 bases between the two germline ends. Germline loops: CDR1 SGHRS, CDR2 YFSETQ. The CDR3 is made up of 15 amino acids. DNA for the CDR3: TGCGCCAGCAGCTTGGCCTCCATGGGCCAGGCGGGCTACACCTTC. Its translation is CASSLASMGQAGYTF.

The genes are TRBV5-4 and TRBJ2-3; 10 bases fit TRBD2. From germline, CDR1 is SGHNT and CDR2 YYREEE (reference sequence). The ends lost 0 bases at V and 4 bases at J; junction bases unmatched: 8. The CDR3 length is 17 residues. This CDR3 reads CASSLVISGRRSDTQYF. CDR3 coding DNA: TGTGCCAGCAGCTTGGTTATTAGCGGGAGGAGGTCAGATACGCAGTATTTT.

The V and J genes are TRBV24-1 and TRBJ2-3; D ambiguous. Germline V gene sequence: CDR1 KGHDR, CDR2 SFDVKD. This CDR3 comprises 11 residues. Trimming cost V 4 bases and J 4 bases, with 2 bases left between them. CDR3: CATSEADTQYF. CDR3 nucleotides: TGTGCCACCAGTGAAGCAGATACGCAGTATTTT.

This clonotype was counted once. The V gene is TRBV18, the J gene TRBJ2-5, with 8 bases fitting TRBD1. CDR3 length: 15 amino acids. The V gene's germline CDR1 is KGHSH and CDR2 LQKENI. V gave up 2 bases and J gave up 5 bases; unmatched junction bases: 7. CDR3 residues: CASSPGTGGLETQYF. The CDR3 bases are TGTGCCAGCTCACCAGGGACAGGTGGTCTGGAGACCCAGTACTTC. The full variable domain, its missing parts supplied by reference TRBV18 and TRBJ2-5, is NAGVMQNPRHLVRRRGQEARLRCSPMKGHSHVYWYRQLPEEGLKFMVYLQKENIIDESGMPKERFSAEFPKEGPSILRIQQVVRGDSAAYFCASSPGTGGLETQYFGPGTRLLVL.

The chain is built from TRBV29-1 and TRBJ2-5, with 7 bases that match TRBD1. The CDR3 totals 16 residues. Germline CDR1 and CDR2: SQVTM and ANQGSEA. Trimming took 7 bases from V and 9 from J; bases not matched to a gene: 23. The CDR3 nucleotides are TGCAGCGCCGCTATCCGGGACAGCCACATCGGAAGGGCCCAGTACTTC. Translation: CSAAIRDSHIGRAQYF.

CDR3 bases: TGTGCCAGCAGCTTAAGTGGGCGGCAGACGGAGACCCAGTACTTC. This translates into CASSLSGRQTETQYF. The chain is built from TRBV7-2 and TRBJ2-5; D unclear. Germline CDR1 reads SGHTA; CDR2 reads FQGNSA. The CDR3 is 15 amino acids. V was pared by 2 bases and J by 5 bases, with 15 bases between.

This chain links TRBV29-1 with TRBJ1-1, with a weak D call TRBD1 (5 bases). The germline CDR1 and CDR2 sequences are SQVTM and ANQGSEA. The V gene lost 7 bases and the J gene lost 4 bases, with 16 bases spanning the gap. The CDR3 length is 13 residues. The CDR3 sequence: CSGGTGVSTEAFF. The CDR3 region has the DNA TGCAGCGGGGGGACGGGGGTGAGCACTGAAGCTTTCTTT.

The rearrangement links TRBV20-1 to TRBJ1-1, with 8 bases matching TRBD1. The CDR3 runs 13 residues. V lost 5 bases and J lost 10; bases outside the gene matches: 12. Germline loops: CDR1 DFQATT, CDR2 SNEGSKA (reference sequence). CDR3 DNA: TGCAGTGCTTTCGACAGGGGTATTAGTAGAGCTTTCTTT. Residues: CSAFDRGISRAFF.

In its sample, this clonotype was seen once. V gene TRBV29-1 combines with J gene TRBJ2-1; 15 bases fit TRBD2. Germline CDR1 reads SQVTM; CDR2 reads ANQGSEA. The CDR3 extends over 17 amino acids. J gave up 7 bases and V 6 bases, and 13 bases lay outside the gene matches. The CDR3 DNA sequence: TGCAGCGTCAAACGATATATTGGACTAGCGGGGGGGAATGAGCAGTTCTTC. Its protein product is CSVKRYIGLAGGNEQFF.

The chain links TRBV29-1 to TRBJ2-7; TRBD2 is a possible D gene (5 bases). This CDR3 is 12 amino acids long. The V gene lost 3 bases and the J gene lost 1 base, with 7 bases spanning the gap. The germline V gene encodes CDR1 SQVTM and CDR2 ANQGSEA. The CDR3 DNA reads as TGCAGCGTTGACGGGGATTCCTACGAGCAGTACTTC. Its translation is CSVDGDSYEQYF.

The chain combines TRBV7-2 with TRBJ2-1, with a tentative D call TRBD1 (6 bases). This CDR3 comprises 16 residues. Germline V gene sequence: CDR1 SGHTA, CDR2 FQGNSA. The ends were cut back, 6 bases at V and 0 bases at J, with 15 bases in the middle. The CDR3 nucleotides read TGTGCCAGCAGAGGATTCGGACAGAGCTCCTACAATGAGCAGTTCTTC. It translates to CASRGFGQSSYNEQFF.

V gene TRBV6-1 combines with J gene TRBJ2-7; the D is unclear. The CDR3 sequence is 14 residues long. Trimming took off 7 bases at V and 3 bases at J, with 16 bases between the two ends. Germline values: CDR1 MNHNS, CDR2 SASEGT. CDR3 sequence (DNA): TGTGCCAGCATGGTGGATCCGGACCTCTACGAGCAGTACTTC. It encodes CASMVDPDLYEQYF.

The chain links TRBV6-2 or TRBV6-3 to TRBJ2-1; TRBD2 aligns across 9 bases. CDR1 is MNHEY and CDR2 is SVGEGT in the germline V gene. Germline trimming cut 2 bases from V and 0 bases from J; bases unmatched to any gene: 2. The CDR3 consists of 16 residues. Here the CDR3 DNA reads TGTGCCAGCAGTTACGGACTAGCGTTCTCCTACAATGAGCAGTTCTTC. This codes for CASSYGLAFSYNEQFF.

The chain couples TRBV7-9 to TRBJ1-2; D ambiguous. Between the trimmed V and J ends, which lost 1 base and 8 bases, there was a span of 2 bases. CDR1 is SEHNR and CDR2 is FQNEAQ in the germline V gene (reference sequence). This CDR3 is 10 amino acids long. The CDR3 region is CASSLDGYTF. In DNA, the CDR3 is TGTGCCAGCAGCTTAGACGGCTACACCTTC. Full variable domain (rest looked up from reference TRBV7-9 and TRBJ1-2): DTGVSQNPRHKITKRGQNVTFRCDPISEHNRLYWYRQTLGQGPEFLTYFQNEAQLEKSRLLSDRFSAERPKGSFSTLEIQRTEQGDSAMYLCASSLDGYTFGSGTRLTVV.